This T cell receptor beta chain was recorded in a study of T-cell memory formation after mild COVID-19. Study-wide context: The study found TCR clusters largely donor specific.

TCRdb ran MiXCR on the 5' RACE reads and lists one entry per CDR3 protein. The sample carries roughly 170,000 distinct CDR3 sequences, 20% to 25% recorded once. The CDR3 is 22 amino acids. V lost 2 bases to trimming and J lost 1 base; unmatched junction nucleotides: 18. Germline V gene sequence: CDR1 KGHSY, CDR2 FQNENV. Study-level results: Contracting CD4+ clones sat mainly in CM and EM; CD8+ in EMRA. Clones that got smaller from day 15 to 85 had even CD4/CD8, while clones growing later tipped toward CD4+.

On this clonotype itself: The target antigen is unknown.

The rearrangement joins TRBV16 to TRBJ2-3; the match to TRBD2 covers 13 bases. The sequenced sample was PBMCs or a T cell subset sorted from them (not recorded which). The receptor's source is an adult woman who had mild COVID-19 (a few samples of this study predate the infection). Cell type and time point are not known. The CDR3 is CASSQVMPYGTSGILRTDTQYF. The DNA for the CDR3 is TGTGCCAGCAGCCAAGTCATGCCGTACGGGACTAGCGGGATCCTACGCACAGATACGCAGTATTTT.